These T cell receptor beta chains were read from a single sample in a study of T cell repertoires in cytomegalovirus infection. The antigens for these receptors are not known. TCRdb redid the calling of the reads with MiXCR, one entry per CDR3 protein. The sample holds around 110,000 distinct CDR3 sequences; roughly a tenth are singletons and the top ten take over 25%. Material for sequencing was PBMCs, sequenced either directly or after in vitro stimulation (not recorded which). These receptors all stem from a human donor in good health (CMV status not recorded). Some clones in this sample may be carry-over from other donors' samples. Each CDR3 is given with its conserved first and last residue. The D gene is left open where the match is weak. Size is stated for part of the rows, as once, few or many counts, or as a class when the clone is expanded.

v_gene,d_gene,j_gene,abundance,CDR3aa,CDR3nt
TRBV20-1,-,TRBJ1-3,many,CSARDSGHVNTIYF,TGCAGTGCTAGAGATTCGGGGCACGTAAACACCATATATTTT
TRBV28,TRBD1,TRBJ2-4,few,CASSQGQQNIQYF,TGTGCCAGCAGCCAGGGACAGCAAAACATTCAGTACTTC
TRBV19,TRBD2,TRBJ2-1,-,CASTSAVSGDYNEQFF,TGTGCCAGTACCTCAGCGGTTAGCGGGGACTACAATGAGCAGTTCTTC
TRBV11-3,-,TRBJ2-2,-,CASSSRDLSTGELFF,TGTGCCAGCAGCTCCCGGGACCTATCCACCGGGGAGCTGTTTTTT
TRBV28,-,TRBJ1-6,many,CATHGHLDNSPLHF,TGTGCCACCCACGGACACCTCGATAATTCACCCCTCCACTTT
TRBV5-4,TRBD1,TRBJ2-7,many,CASSLTGGLGYEQYF,TGTGCCAGCAGCTTGACAGGGGGCCTTGGGTACGAGCAGTACTTC
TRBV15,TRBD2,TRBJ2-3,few,CATSRAVWEGSDTQYF,TGTGCCACCAGCAGAGCCGTTTGGGAGGGATCAGATACGCAGTATTTT
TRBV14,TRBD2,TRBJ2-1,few,CASSLPSLAGGNNEQFF,TGTGCCAGCAGCTTACCCTCACTAGCGGGAGGGAACAATGAGCAGTTCTTC
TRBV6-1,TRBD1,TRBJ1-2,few,CASSERDRGLGGYTF,TGTGCCAGCAGTGAAAGGGACAGGGGGCTCGGTGGCTACACCTTC
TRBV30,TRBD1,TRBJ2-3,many,CAWSWTGTSTDTQYF,TGTGCCTGGAGCTGGACAGGGACGAGCACAGATACGCAGTATTTT
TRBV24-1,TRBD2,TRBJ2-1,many,CATGGLAGVNEQFF,TGTGCCACAGGGGGACTAGCGGGAGTGAATGAGCAGTTCTTC
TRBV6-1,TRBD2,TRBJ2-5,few,CASGLAAKETQYF,TGTGCCAGCGGACTAGCGGCAAAAGAGACCCAGTACTTC
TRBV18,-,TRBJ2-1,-,CASSGLAENNEQFF,TGTGCCAGCTCGGGTCTAGCTGAAAACAATGAGCAGTTCTTC
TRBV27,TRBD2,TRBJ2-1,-,CASKRPGLAANEQFF,TGTGCCAGCAAAAGACCGGGACTAGCAGCCAATGAGCAGTTCTTC
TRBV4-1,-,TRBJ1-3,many,CASSPLGGHSGNTIYF,TGCGCCAGCAGCCCCCTCGGGGGCCACTCTGGAAACACCATATATTTT
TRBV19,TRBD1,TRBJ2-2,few,CASSSQGAGELFF,TGTGCCAGTAGTTCCCAGGGGGCCGGGGAGCTGTTTTTT
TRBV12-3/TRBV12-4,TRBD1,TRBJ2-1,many,CASRVDRGSYNEQFF,TGTGCCAGCAGAGTTGACAGGGGAAGCTACAATGAGCAGTTCTTC
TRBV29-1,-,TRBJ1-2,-,CSALDDYGYTF,TGCAGCGCCCTGGACGACTATGGCTACACCTTC
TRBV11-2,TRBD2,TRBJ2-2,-,CASSIVAGITGELFF,TGTGCCAGCAGCATTGTAGCGGGAATCACCGGGGAGCTGTTTTTT
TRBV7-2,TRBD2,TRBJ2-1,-,CASSKGLAGGPSEQFF,TGTGCCAGCAGCAAAGGGCTAGCGGGGGGGCCAAGCGAGCAGTTCTTC
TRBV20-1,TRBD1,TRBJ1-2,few,CSARDAGQGDGYTF,TGCAGTGCTAGAGATGCCGGACAGGGTGATGGCTACACCTTC
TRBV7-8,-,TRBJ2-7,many,CASSLNRYEQYF,TGTGCCAGCAGCCTTAACAGATACGAGCAGTACTTC
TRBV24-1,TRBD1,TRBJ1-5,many,CATSDPGQENQPQHF,TGTGCCACCAGTGACCCGGGACAGGAGAATCAGCCCCAGCATTTT
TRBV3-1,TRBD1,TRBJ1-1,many,CASSPLTGAGNTEAFF,TGTGCCAGCAGCCCCTTGACAGGGGCCGGGAACACTGAAGCTTTCTTT
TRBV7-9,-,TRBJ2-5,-,CASSPFRVGVDWETQYF,TGTGCCAGCAGCCCTTTCCGTGTGGGGGTAGATTGGGAGACCCAGTACTTC
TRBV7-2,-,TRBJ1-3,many,CASSIRGSPSGNTIYF,TGTGCCAGCAGCATTAGGGGTAGCCCGTCTGGAAACACCATATATTTT
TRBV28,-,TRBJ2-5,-,CASLGQPQETQYF,TGTGCCAGCCTGGGGCAGCCCCAAGAGACCCAGTACTTC
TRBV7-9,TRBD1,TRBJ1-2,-,CASSLLGGGYTF,TGTGCCAGCAGCTTACTAGGGGGCGGCTACACCTTC
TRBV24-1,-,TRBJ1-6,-,CATKDSNNSPLHF,TGTGCCACCAAGGACAGCAATAATTCACCCCTCCACTTT
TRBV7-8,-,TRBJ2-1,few,CASTGANEQFF,TGTGCCAGCACAGGGGCAAATGAGCAGTTCTTC
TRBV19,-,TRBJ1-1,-,CASSIPSLGATEAFF,TGTGCCAGTAGTATACCCAGTTTGGGGGCCACTGAAGCTTTCTTT
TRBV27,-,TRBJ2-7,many,CASSNQGGEQYF,TGTGCCAGCAGCAATCAGGGGGGCGAGCAGTACTTC
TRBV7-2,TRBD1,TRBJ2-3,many,CASSLGQGAPDTQYF,TGTGCCAGCAGCTTAGGGCAGGGGGCTCCAGATACGCAGTATTTT
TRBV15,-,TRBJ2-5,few,CATSGTALQETQYF,TGTGCCACCAGCGGAACAGCGCTCCAAGAGACCCAGTACTTC
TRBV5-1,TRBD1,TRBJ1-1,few,CASSSPGGLEAFF,TGCGCCAGCAGCTCGCCAGGGGGGCTTGAAGCTTTCTTT
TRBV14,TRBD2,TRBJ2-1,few,CASSQVGAGGPYNEQFF,TGTGCCAGCAGCCAAGTGGGCGCGGGAGGCCCCTACAATGAGCAGTTCTTC
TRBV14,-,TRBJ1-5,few,CASSQPKGGLGNQPQHF,TGTGCCAGCAGCCAACCGAAAGGGGGATTGGGCAATCAGCCCCAGCATTTT
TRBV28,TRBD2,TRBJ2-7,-,CASGSSGRTYEQYF,TGTGCCAGCGGCAGTAGCGGGAGGACTTACGAGCAGTACTTC
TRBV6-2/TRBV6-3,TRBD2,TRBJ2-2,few,CASSYLFLAGGRRTGELFF,TGTGCCAGCAGTTACCTCTTCTTAGCGGGAGGGAGAAGAACCGGGGAGCTGTTTTTT
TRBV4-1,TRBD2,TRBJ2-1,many,CASSPRTSGEYNEQFF,TGCGCCAGCAGCCCCCGGACTAGCGGGGAATACAATGAGCAGTTCTTC
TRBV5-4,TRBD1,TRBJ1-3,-,CASSGKEDDRGTGNTIYF,TGTGCCAGCAGCGGAAAGGAGGACGACAGGGGAACTGGAAACACCATATATTTT